Here is one T cell receptor beta chain with its context. Its antigen is still unknown. The CDR3 is 16 residues long. Germline CDR1 and CDR2: MDHEN and SYDVKM. V was clipped by 5 bases and J by 8 bases; unmatched bases: 9. One entry per CDR3 protein results from TCRdb running MiXCR on the reads. Found here are about 150,000 distinct CDR3 sequences, around 24% of them singletons; the top ten hold 11%. These data belong to a study of T cell repertoires in cytomegalovirus infection. Whole-study context: Indications came from public TCR beta signatures; they pointed to CMV infection and to a matching HLA type.

Whole-study results and caveats: HLA-C-restricted TCR beta clonotypes specific for CMV led the ex vivo response. Adding up the frequency of public TCR beta families identified people who carried CMV plus the relevant HLA.

This sequence was found in a human donor in good health (CMV status not recorded). Some clones in this sample may be carry-over from other donors' samples. The sample comprised PBMCs. This rearrangement joins TRBV28 to TRBJ2-1; 13 nucleotides match TRBD2. In DNA form, the CDR3 reads TGTGCCAGCAGTCTACTCACTAGCGGGGGGGCATATGAGCAGTTCTTC. As protein: CASSLLTSGGAYEQFF.